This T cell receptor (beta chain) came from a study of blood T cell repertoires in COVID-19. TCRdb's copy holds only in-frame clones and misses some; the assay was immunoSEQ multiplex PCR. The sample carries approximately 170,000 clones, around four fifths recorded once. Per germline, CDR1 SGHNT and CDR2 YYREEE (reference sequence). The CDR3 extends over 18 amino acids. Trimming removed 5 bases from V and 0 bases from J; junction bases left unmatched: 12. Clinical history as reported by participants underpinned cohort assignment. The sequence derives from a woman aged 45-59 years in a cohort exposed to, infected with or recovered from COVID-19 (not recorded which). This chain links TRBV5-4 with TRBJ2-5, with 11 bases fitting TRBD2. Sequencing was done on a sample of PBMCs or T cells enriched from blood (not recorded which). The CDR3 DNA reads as TGTGCCAGCAGAGGACCGGGGACTAGCGGAACGTACCAAGAGACCCAGTACTTC. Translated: CASRGPGTSGTYQETQYF.